The rows below give T cell receptor beta chains drawn from one sample of a study of cytomegalovirus exposure and HLA in healthy donors. TCRdb keeps only in-frame clones here, not all; method: immunoSEQ multiplex PCR. The sample consists of roughly 100,000 clones, roughly 76% of them appearing once. The sequencing input was PBMCs. Source of these receptors: an older woman in good health and CMV-seropositive. Both conserved end residues are part of each CDR3. A D gene is named only where the DNA matches it firmly. Clone size, where shown, is once, few, many, or a class for clones that have expanded.

clone_size,cdr3_length,j_call,d_call,v_call,cdr3_aa,cdr3_nt
NA,14,TRBJ2-7,TRBD2,TRBV7-9,CASSTGTSGTQQYF,TGTGCCAGCAGCACCGGGACTAGCGGAACTCAGCAGTACTTC
NA,16,TRBJ1-5,TRBD1,TRBV9,CASSAGTGNSGQPQHF,TGTGCCAGCAGCGCCGGGACAGGGAATAGCGGTCAGCCCCAGCATTTT
NA,15,TRBJ2-7,NA,TRBV15,CATNTGTGISYEQYF,TGTGCCACCAACACAGGGACCGGGATCTCCTACGAGCAGTACTTC
NA,17,TRBJ2-2,TRBD1,TRBV4-2,CASSQAGQGVGAGELFF,TGTGCCAGCAGCCAAGCTGGACAGGGGGTAGGTGCCGGGGAGCTGTTTTTT
once,12,TRBJ1-1,NA,TRBV10-3,CAIRDRNTEAFF,TGTGCCATCAGGGACAGGAACACTGAAGCTTTCTTT
NA,13,TRBJ1-2,TRBD1,TRBV7-9,CASSFGTVYGYTF,TGTGCCAGCAGCTTCGGGACAGTCTATGGCTACACCTTC
NA,15,TRBJ1-1,TRBD1,TRBV19,CASSINRGRVTEAFF,TGTGCCAGTAGTATAAACAGGGGGCGCGTCACTGAAGCTTTCTTT
once,15,TRBJ1-1,TRBD1,TRBV18,CASSPIPTGTTEAFF,TGTGCCAGCTCACCCATCCCGACAGGGACGACCGAAGCTTTCTTT
many,14,TRBJ2-7,NA,TRBV6-5,CASSRLDRSYEQYF,TGTGCCAGCAGCCGACTAGACCGATCCTACGAGCAGTACTTC
NA,16,TRBJ2-1,TRBD1,TRBV12-5,CASGFAGTGTYNEQFF,TGTGCTAGTGGTTTTGCCGGGACAGGGACTTACAATGAGCAGTTCTTC
NA,12,TRBJ1-1,NA,TRBV30,CAWTSRVGEAFF,TGTGCCTGGACGTCCAGGGTCGGTGAAGCTTTCTTT
NA,17,TRBJ1-3,NA,TRBV18,CASSPRGAVSSGNTIYF,TGTGCCAGCTCACCGCGGGGAGCAGTAAGCTCTGGAAACACCATATATTTT
NA,15,TRBJ2-1,NA,TRBV9,CASSVVESSYNEQFF,TGTGCCAGCAGCGTAGTAGAGAGCTCCTACAATGAGCAGTTCTTC
NA,16,TRBJ2-7,TRBD1,TRBV19,CASSPPGQGRPYEQYF,TGTGCCAGTAGTCCCCCGGGACAGGGGCGCCCCTACGAGCAGTACTTC
few,15,TRBJ2-7,TRBD1,TRBV5-1,CASSFGGTGGREQYF,TGCGCCAGCAGCTTTGGAGGCACAGGGGGGAGAGAGCAGTACTTC
NA,17,TRBJ2-1,TRBD2,TRBV5-6,CASSLATSGRRDNEQFF,TGTGCCAGCAGCTTGGCTACTAGCGGCAGACGGGACAATGAGCAGTTCTTC
NA,17,TRBJ2-4,TRBD2,TRBV5-1,CASSFSPALAAQNIQYF,TGCGCCAGCAGCTTTTCCCCTGCCCTAGCGGCCCAAAACATTCAGTACTTC
NA,15,TRBJ2-2,TRBD2,TRBV7-2,CASSLSGNQAGELFF,TGTGCCAGCAGCTTAAGCGGGAATCAGGCCGGGGAGCTGTTTTTT
NA,14,TRBJ1-4,TRBD1,TRBV2,CASSRDRGREKLFF,TGTGCCAGCAGTCGGGACAGGGGGCGCGAAAAACTGTTTTTT
NA,16,TRBJ1-1,TRBD1,TRBV28,CASKPRPGQGNTEAFF,TGTGCCAGCAAACCTAGACCGGGACAGGGGAACACTGAAGCTTTCTTT
NA,15,TRBJ1-4,TRBD1,TRBV27,CASSDRGRGNEKLFF,TGTGCCAGCAGTGACAGGGGGCGCGGGAACGAAAAACTGTTTTTT
NA,15,TRBJ2-1,TRBD2,TRBV7-9,CASSSVAGGPVEQFF,TGTGCCAGCAGCTCCGTAGCGGGAGGGCCGGTTGAGCAGTTCTTC
NA,14,TRBJ2-7,NA,TRBV6-5,CASSYRIYADEQYF,TGTGCCAGCAGTTACCGAATATACGCGGACGAGCAGTACTTC
NA,14,TRBJ2-2,NA,TRBV4-1,CASSQDMRSGELFF,TGCGCCAGCAGCCAAGATATGAGGTCCGGGGAGCTGTTTTTT
NA,15,TRBJ2-1,NA,TRBV2,CASTVGTPIVHEQFF,TGTGCCAGCACAGTAGGGACACCAATCGTGCATGAGCAGTTCTTC
NA,13,TRBJ2-1,TRBD2,TRBV30,CAWSVQVAGEQFF,TGTGCCTGGAGTGTACAAGTAGCGGGCGAGCAGTTCTTC
NA,13,TRBJ1-2,NA,TRBV9,CASSALANYGYTF,TGTGCCAGCAGCGCTCTAGCTAACTATGGCTACACCTTC
NA,15,TRBJ2-2,NA,TRBV5-1,CASSLGGSGTGELFF,TGCGCCAGCAGCTTGGGAGGGAGTGGCACCGGGGAGCTGTTTTTT
NA,15,TRBJ2-2,NA,TRBV18,CASSPAGMNTGELFF,TGTGCCAGCTCACCGGCGGGGATGAACACCGGGGAGCTGTTTTTT